Listed below are T cell receptor beta chains from one sample, sequenced in a study of PD-L1 blockade in urothelial cancer. Sequencing was performed with immunoSEQ multiplex PCR; in TCRdb, only in-frame clones are kept and a portion is missing. This repertoire shows tens of thousands of clones, about 91% found once; its top ten account for approximately 3.7%. The sample in question was PBMCs, obtained around atezolizumab (anti-PD-L1) treatment. The receptor set was obtained from a middle-aged man with urothelial cancer. The CDR3 runs from the conserved cysteine through the conserved F or W. Fields, in order: clone size, J gene, V gene, D gene, CDR3 DNA, CDR3 protein. D genes are given only for firm matches. Only some rows state a clone size, as once, few, many or a class for expanded clones.

size: .; J: TRBJ2-2; V: TRBV5-6; D: .; DNA: TGTGCCAGCAGCTTGGCGACCGGGGAGCTGTTTTTT; CDR3: CASSLATGELFF
size: .; J: TRBJ1-1; V: TRBV2; D: TRBD1; DNA: TGTGCCAGCAGTTCCGGGACAGGGGGAACTGAAGCTTTCTTT; CDR3: CASSSGTGGTEAFF
size: once; J: TRBJ1-5; V: TRBV10-3; D: TRBD1; DNA: TGTGCCATCAGTGAGGTGGACAGGGATAATCAGCCCCAGCATTTT; CDR3: CAISEVDRDNQPQHF
size: .; J: TRBJ1-3; V: TRBV28; D: .; DNA: TGTGCCAGCAGTCTCTCAGGGGCAGGAAACACCATATATTTT; CDR3: CASSLSGAGNTIYF
size: .; J: TRBJ2-1; V: TRBV9; D: TRBD2; DNA: TGTGCCAGCAGCGCCACCGCCCGGCCTAGCGGGGGTCGTGGGAATGAGCAGTTCTTC; CDR3: CASSATARPSGGRGNEQFF
size: .; J: TRBJ2-1; V: TRBV6-5; D: TRBD2; DNA: TGTGCCAGCAAGAGCGGGGGGGCCTACAATGAGCAGTTCTTC; CDR3: CASKSGGAYNEQFF
size: .; J: TRBJ1-5; V: TRBV23-1; D: .; DNA: TGCGCCAGCAGACCTCAGGGGCCTCCCGGGCAGCCCCAGCATTTT; CDR3: CASRPQGPPGQPQHF
size: .; J: TRBJ1-1; V: TRBV28; D: .; DNA: TGTGCCAGCACCATAATGGCGAACACTGAAGCTTTCTTT; CDR3: CASTIMANTEAFF
size: .; J: TRBJ2-7; V: TRBV5-1; D: TRBD1; DNA: TGCGCCAGCAGCGCAGGGACAGGGTCCCACGAGCAGTACTTC; CDR3: CASSAGTGSHEQYF
size: .; J: TRBJ2-4; V: TRBV4-3; D: .; DNA: TGCGCCAGCAGCCAAGAAGAGGGGGGGCTGGTAAACATTCAGTACTTC; CDR3: CASSQEEGGLVNIQYF
size: .; J: TRBJ2-7; V: TRBV11-2; D: .; DNA: TGTGCCAGCAGCTTAATTTCGGGTTACGAGCAGTACTTC; CDR3: CASSLISGYEQYF
size: .; J: TRBJ2-7; V: TRBV5-6; D: TRBD1; DNA: TGTGCCAGCAGCTTGATATTCAGGGGGACGAAATACGAGCAGTACTTC; CDR3: CASSLIFRGTKYEQYF
size: .; J: TRBJ2-7; V: TRBV5-1; D: TRBD1; DNA: TGCGCCAGCAGCTTGTTGGGACAGGGATCCTACGAGCAGTACTTC; CDR3: CASSLLGQGSYEQYF
size: .; J: TRBJ2-3; V: TRBV5-1; D: .; DNA: TGCGCCAGCAGCCCTGAGAGGGCGGGGTCCACAGATACGCAGTATTTT; CDR3: CASSPERAGSTDTQYF
size: .; J: TRBJ1-5; V: TRBV6-1; D: .; DNA: TGTGCCAGCAGTGAAGCGGCAGGGGACCCCAATCAGCCCCAGCATTTT; CDR3: CASSEAAGDPNQPQHF
size: .; J: TRBJ2-2; V: TRBV6-1; D: TRBD1; DNA: TGTGCCAGCAGTGAAATGGCAGGGGGCACCGGGGAGCTGTTTTTT; CDR3: CASSEMAGGTGELFF
size: .; J: TRBJ2-5; V: TRBV27; D: TRBD2; DNA: TGTGCCAGCAGGCCTAGCGGGAAGGAGACCCAGTACTTC; CDR3: CASRPSGKETQYF
size: .; J: TRBJ2-1; V: TRBV6-1; D: .; DNA: TGTGCCAGCAGTTCGGATTCCCGGGGTGAGCAGTTCTTC; CDR3: CASSSDSRGEQFF
size: .; J: TRBJ2-1; V: TRBV10-1; D: .; DNA: TGCGCCAGCAGTCAGGGATCCCCGAACAATGAGCAGTTCTTC; CDR3: CASSQGSPNNEQFF
size: .; J: TRBJ2-2; V: TRBV11-3; D: .; DNA: TGTGCCAGCAGCTTAGGCCCGGGACATAAGACTGCGAACACCGGGGAGCTGTTTTTT; CDR3: CASSLGPGHKTANTGELFF
size: .; J: TRBJ2-1; V: TRBV28; D: .; DNA: TGTGCCAGCACCCCGGACAATGAGCAGTTCTTC; CDR3: CASTPDNEQFF
size: .; J: TRBJ1-5; V: TRBV7-6; D: .; DNA: TGTGCCAGCAGCCAATGGTCCGGGATCAATCAGCCCCAGCATTTT; CDR3: CASSQWSGINQPQHF
size: .; J: TRBJ1-4; V: TRBV10-3; D: TRBD1; DNA: TGTGCCATCAGTGAACCGGGACAGACGAAACTGTTTTTT; CDR3: CAISEPGQTKLFF
size: .; J: TRBJ2-4; V: TRBV4-3; D: .; DNA: TGCGCCAGCAGCCCCGAGGGAGACATTCAGTACTTC; CDR3: CASSPEGDIQYF
size: once; J: TRBJ2-7; V: TRBV6-1; D: TRBD1; DNA: TGTGCCAGCAGTGCCTCCGGGACAGGTCCTTCCTCCTACGAGCAGTACTTC; CDR3: CASSASGTGPSSYEQYF
size: .; J: TRBJ2-2; V: TRBV27; D: .; DNA: TGTGCCAGCAGTTTATTAAGCCTGAACACCGGGGAGCTGTTTTTT; CDR3: CASSLLSLNTGELFF
size: .; J: TRBJ1-5; V: TRBV30; D: .; DNA: TGTGCCTGGACTGTCGGGGGGTTGGGCAATCAGCCCCAGCATTTT; CDR3: CAWTVGGLGNQPQHF
size: .; J: TRBJ2-5; V: TRBV2; D: TRBD1; DNA: TGTGTCAGCAGGGGGACAGGGGGCGGCGAGACCCAGTACTTC; CDR3: CVSRGTGGGETQYF
size: .; J: TRBJ2-7; V: TRBV19; D: TRBD2; DNA: TGTGCCAGTAGTATTCAAGCGGGGGGATTCGAGACGAGGTACGAGCAGTACTTC; CDR3: CASSIQAGGFETRYEQYF
size: .; J: TRBJ1-4; V: TRBV5-6; D: TRBD1; DNA: TGTGCCAGCAGCAGCCGCCAGACAGGGGGCGGTGAAAAACTGTTTTTT; CDR3: CASSSRQTGGGEKLFF
size: .; J: TRBJ1-2; V: TRBV7-8; D: .; DNA: TGTGCCAGCAGCTTAGCCGGAGACTATGGCTACACCTTC; CDR3: CASSLAGDYGYTF
size: .; J: TRBJ2-7; V: TRBV19; D: TRBD1; DNA: TGTGCCAGTAGTACCCGACAGGGCAACTACGAGCAGTACTTC; CDR3: CASSTRQGNYEQYF
size: .; J: TRBJ1-4; V: TRBV6-1; D: TRBD1; DNA: TGTGCCAGCAGTGAAGGGGGACAGTATAATGAAAAACTGTTTTTT; CDR3: CASSEGGQYNEKLFF
size: .; J: TRBJ2-2; V: TRBV30; D: TRBD2; DNA: TGTGCCTCTAGCGGGGGGGCCGTTTGGGAGAACACCGGGGAGCTGTTTTTT; CDR3: CASSGGAVWENTGELFF
size: .; J: TRBJ2-1; V: TRBV19; D: .; DNA: TGTGCCAGTAGTCTCCCGGGGTTGAGTTACAATGAGCAGTTCTTC; CDR3: CASSLPGLSYNEQFF
size: .; J: TRBJ2-2; V: TRBV7-6; D: TRBD1; DNA: TGTGCCAGCAGCTTAGAGGGGGCTACGAACACCGGGGAGCTGTTTTTT; CDR3: CASSLEGATNTGELFF
size: once; J: TRBJ1-1; V: TRBV30; D: TRBD1; DNA: TGTGCCTGGAGAAAAGGGGGACAGCCGACGGGTGAAGCTTTCTTT; CDR3: CAWRKGGQPTGEAFF
size: once; J: TRBJ2-1; V: TRBV7-9; D: .; DNA: TGTGCCAGCAGCTTAGGATGGGAAGGGGATGAGCAGTTCTTC; CDR3: CASSLGWEGDEQFF
size: few; J: TRBJ1-5; V: TRBV7-9; D: .; DNA: TGTGCCAGCAGCTTCGGGGTCCAGCCCCAGCATTTT; CDR3: CASSFGVQPQHF
size: .; J: TRBJ2-7; V: TRBV29-1; D: .; DNA: TGCATCCCTCCGGGGGACTCCACGCCCTACGAGCAGTACTTC; CDR3: CIPPGDSTPYEQYF
size: .; J: TRBJ2-3; V: TRBV5-5; D: .; DNA: TGTGCCAGCTTCGAGGGGGACGGCACAGATACGCAGTATTTT; CDR3: CASFEGDGTDTQYF
size: .; J: TRBJ1-3; V: TRBV7-2; D: .; DNA: TGTGCCAGCAGCTTACGAGGCAGGGATGGATACACCATATATTTT; CDR3: CASSLRGRDGYTIYF
size: once; J: TRBJ2-1; V: TRBV5-5; D: TRBD1; DNA: TGTGCCAGCAGCAGGGACAGATACAATGAGCAGTTCTTC; CDR3: CASSRDRYNEQFF
size: .; J: TRBJ2-7; V: TRBV5-4; D: TRBD1; DNA: TGTGCCAGCAGCCCCAGACAGGGACCCAGCGAGCAGTACTTC; CDR3: CASSPRQGPSEQYF
size: .; J: TRBJ2-1; V: TRBV18; D: .; DNA: TGTGCCAGCTCACCACCGGGTCTGCACAGCGGCCAGGAGCAGTTCTTC; CDR3: CASSPPGLHSGQEQFF
size: .; J: TRBJ1-1; V: TRBV7-6; D: TRBD1; DNA: TGTGCCAGCAGCTTAGTAGACAGGGGCCGTATGAACACTGAAGCTTTCTTT; CDR3: CASSLVDRGRMNTEAFF
size: .; J: TRBJ2-7; V: TRBV6-4; D: .; DNA: TGTGCCAGCCCTAGACGGATACGGAGGGACCGGACCTACGAGCAGTACTTC; CDR3: CASPRRIRRDRTYEQYF
size: once; J: TRBJ2-3; V: TRBV10-1; D: TRBD1; DNA: TGCGCCAGCAGTGAGTCGCGACAGGGCCGGTCAGATACGCAGTATTTT; CDR3: CASSESRQGRSDTQYF
size: .; J: TRBJ2-3; V: TRBV30; D: TRBD1; DNA: TGTGCCTGGAGTACGGCCGGGACAGGGAAAGCAGATACGCAGTATTTT; CDR3: CAWSTAGTGKADTQYF
size: .; J: TRBJ2-7; V: TRBV19; D: .; DNA: TGTGCCAGTAGTGGACAGTTAACGACATACTACGAGCAGTACTTC; CDR3: CASSGQLTTYYEQYF
size: .; J: TRBJ2-5; V: TRBV28; D: .; DNA: TGTGCCAGCAAGGCTAGCGAGGAGACCCAGTACTTC; CDR3: CASKASEETQYF
size: .; J: TRBJ2-5; V: TRBV7-7; D: TRBD1; DNA: TGTGCCAGCAGGCGACAGGGCGCAGAGACCCAGTACTTC; CDR3: CASRRQGAETQYF
size: .; J: TRBJ2-3; V: TRBV19; D: TRBD2; DNA: TGTGCCAGTAGACTAGCGGGGGGGCCGGACGCGCAGTATTTT; CDR3: CASRLAGGPDAQYF
size: .; J: TRBJ2-3; V: TRBV18; D: TRBD2; DNA: TGTGCCAGCTCGCAAGGCTGGGGGGGTAGCACAGATACGCAGTATTTT; CDR3: CASSQGWGGSTDTQYF
size: once; J: TRBJ2-7; V: TRBV11-2; D: .; DNA: TGTGCCAGCAGCCTAGGAGTCGGCGAGCAGTACTTC; CDR3: CASSLGVGEQYF
size: .; J: TRBJ2-1; V: TRBV5-1; D: .; DNA: TGCGCCAGCAGCTTAACCGGGACTTATTACAATGAGCAGTTCTTC; CDR3: CASSLTGTYYNEQFF
size: .; J: TRBJ2-1; V: TRBV27; D: .; DNA: TGTGCCAGCAGTTTAGCCGGGATCAATGAGCAGTTCTTC; CDR3: CASSLAGINEQFF